The next 11 T cell receptor beta chains were all read from a single sample in a study of T cell clusters in autoimmune cytopenias. TRB was amplified from about 250 ng of peripheral blood genomic DNA per sample. TRB was amplified by touch-down multiplex PCR, primer pools A and B combined. Reanalyzing the multiplex PCR reads, TCRdb keeps one entry per CDR3 protein, without DNA. The data show roughly 11,000 distinct CDR3 sequences, and the top ten clones hold around 20%. This sample also appeared in a second study, on T cell repertoires in aging, cancer and after chemotherapy.

The sample consisted of peripheral blood. The source is a human donor in good health.

Considering frequency, this clonotype is medium-sized (0.01 to 0.1%). The chain uses TRBV12-3 or TRBV12-4 and TRBJ2-5; TCRdb outputs TRBD2, but without DNA this stays unchecked. This CDR3 spans 16 amino acids. This chain's CDR3 is CASSATGGQSRETQYF.

V usage is TRBV6-1 and J usage is TRBJ1-1; TCRdb calls TRBD1, which cannot be checked without DNA. CDR1 MNHNS and CDR2 SASEGT come from the germline V gene. This CDR3 has 14 residues. The CDR3 protein is CASSERWDRAEAFF.

The genes are TRBV6-5 and TRBJ2-5; the D call of TRBD1 rests on TCRdb alone, since no DNA is present to check it. The CDR3 sequence is 14 residues long. The V gene's germline CDR1 is MNHEY and CDR2 SVGAGI. CDR3 sequence: CASRLTGRKETQYF.

The chain couples TRBV18 to TRBJ2-7; TCRdb's D call of TRBD1 is untestable without DNA. The CDR3 has 14 amino acids. CDR1 is KGHSH, CDR2 LQKENI, per germline. Here the CDR3 reads CASSPDRASYEQYF.

According to its frequency, this clonotype is medium-sized. V usage is TRBV19 and J usage is TRBJ2-6; with no DNA, the TCRdb D assignment of TRBD1 cannot be verified. The CDR3 has 17 amino acids. Germline loops: CDR1 LNHDA, CDR2 SQIVND (reference sequence). CDR3 sequence: CASSSGQYYSGANVLTF.

This clonotype is called medium-sized based on its frequency. The chain has TRBV19 and TRBJ2-3; TCRdb selects TRBD2, and the lack of DNA leaves this call unchecked. In germline, CDR1 is LNHDA, CDR2 SQIVND (reference sequence). The CDR3 loop spans 15 amino acids. CDR3: CASSRVRGGTDTQYF. Filled out from reference TRBV19 and TRBJ2-3, the complete variable domain reads DGGITQSPKYLFRKEGQNVTLSCEQNLNHDAMYWYRQDPGQGLRLIYYSQIVNDFQKGDIAEGYSVSREKKESFPLTVTSAQKNPTAFYLCASSRVRGGTDTQYFGPGTRLTVL.

This sequence joins TRBV10-3 and TRBJ1-5. Germline CDR1 ENHRY, CDR2 SYGVKD. The CDR3 extends over 14 amino acids. The CDR3 is CAISVDRSNQPQHF.

V and J are TRBV6-1 and TRBJ2-6; TCRdb lists TRBD2, though no DNA is available to test this call. From germline, CDR1 is MNHNS and CDR2 SASEGT. The CDR3 contains 16 residues. CDR3 sequence: CASRGALMGGANVLTF.

The chain is built from TRBV5-4 and TRBJ1-4; the D call from TCRdb, TRBD1, cannot be confirmed without DNA. CDR3 size: 15 residues. CDR1 and CDR2 from the germline V gene are SGHNT and YYREEE (reference sequence). The chain's CDR3 is CASSPKQGANEKLFF.

The chain has TRBV19 and TRBJ2-1. The CDR3 length is 15 residues. Germline V gives CDR1 LNHDA, CDR2 SQIVND (reference sequence). The CDR3 loop is CASSIRRTPYNEQFF.

The chain recombines TRBV5-5 with TRBJ2-7; TCRdb gives TRBD1 as the D gene, but with no DNA this cannot be confirmed. This CDR3 is 13 amino acids long. In germline, CDR1 is SGHKS, CDR2 YYEKEE (reference sequence). The CDR3 region is CASRYGGGYEQYF.